This T cell receptor (beta chain) was documented in a study of blood T cell repertoires in COVID-19. The CDR3 spans 15 residues. The V and J ends lost 4 bases and 5 bases, in that order; junction bases with no gene match: 10. Germline CDR1 and CDR2: LGHDT and YNNKEL (reference sequence). TCRdb's copy holds only in-frame clones and misses some; the assay was immunoSEQ multiplex PCR. The sample includes approximately 200,000 clones, around nine tenths seen only once; the top ten take roughly 6.2%. The gene calls are TRBV3-1 (or the pseudogene TRBV3-2) and TRBJ2-5; 7 positions agree with TRBD1. The sequencing input was peripheral blood. The TCR originated in a man aged 55 to 70 who had recovered from COVID-19. CDR3 sequence reads: CASSPLVTGMETQYF. CDR3 nucleotide sequence: TGTGCCAGCAGCCCACTGGTGACAGGGATGGAGACCCAGTACTTC.